These 31 T cell receptor beta chains were all obtained from the same sample, sequenced in a study of T cell responses to AZD1222 COVID-19 vaccine. The table came from immunoSEQ multiplex PCR; TCRdb's copy has only in-frame clones and leaves some out. Among 110,000 to 150,000 clones listed, 80% to 95% were seen once. The sequences come from peripheral blood, collected on day 0 of AZD1222 vaccination. These receptors originate from an adult in good health.

Only one count was recorded for this clone. The chain combines TRBV6-5 with TRBJ1-1, with D perhaps TRBD1 (6 bases). The CDR3 spans 14 residues. The germline V gene encodes CDR1 MNHEY and CDR2 SVGAGI. Trimming left V 6 bases short and J 0 bases short, with 11 bases between. CDR3 sequence: CASRDSSMNTEAFF. The CDR3 DNA follows: TGTGCCAGCAGGGACAGCTCGATGAACACTGAAGCTTTCTTT.

The V gene is TRBV7-9, the J gene TRBJ1-4; tentatively, D is TRBD1 (5 bases). The CDR3 consists of 17 residues. The germline CDR1 and CDR2 sequences are SEHNR and FQNEAQ (reference sequence). V was cut by 0 bases and J by 2 bases, with 13 bases left in between. In nucleotides, the CDR3 is TGTGCCAGCAGCTTAGCGCGAGGAGGGGAGACTAATGAAAAACTGTTTTTT. Its translation: CASSLARGGETNEKLFF.

This chain links TRBV2 with TRBJ1-6; D might be TRBD1 (6 bases). Trimming cost V 8 bases and J 9 bases, with 20 bases left between them. This CDR3 contains 15 residues. Looked up from germline, CDR1 is SNHLY and CDR2 is FYNNEI. The CDR3 sequence is CASGGPGLPISPLHF. Here the CDR3 DNA reads TGTGCCAGCGGGGGGCCGGGACTCCCTATTTCACCCCTCCACTTT. Filled out from reference TRBV2 and TRBJ1-6, the complete variable domain reads EPEVTQTPSHQVTQMGQEVILRCVPISNHLYFYWYRQILGQKVEFLVSFYNNEISEKSEIFDDQFSVERPDGSNFTLKIRSTKLEDSAMYFCASGGPGLPISPLHFGNGTRLTVT.

The V and J genes are TRBV5-1 and TRBJ1-1; D possibly corresponds to TRBD1 (5 bases). Trimming pared 0 bases from V and 1 base from J, leaving 16 bases between. This CDR3 contains 17 residues. The germline CDR1 and CDR2 sequences are SGHRS and YFSETQ. The CDR3 sequence is CASSLAPIGARNTEAFF. CDR3 nucleotide sequence: TGCGCCAGCAGCTTGGCCCCTATCGGGGCCCGGAACACTGAAGCTTTCTTT.

The chain combines TRBV27 with TRBJ2-5; TRBD1 or TRBD2 may be the D gene (5 bases each). This CDR3 contains 16 residues. Germline V CDR1 and CDR2: MNHEY, SMNVEV (reference sequence). Trimming pared 5 bases from V and 3 bases from J, leaving 19 bases between. The CDR3 is CASSPNPGTKKETQYF. CDR3 coding DNA: TGTGCCAGCAGTCCGAATCCCGGGACGAAAAAAGAGACCCAGTACTTC.

The chain links TRBV6-5 to TRBJ2-5, with TRBD2 as a possible D gene (6 bases). The V gene's germline CDR1 is MNHEY and CDR2 SVGAGI. V lost 8 bases to trimming and J lost 4 bases, with 14 bases between them. The CDR3 loop spans 13 amino acids. CDR3 loop: CASVSGVRETQYF. The CDR3, as DNA: TGTGCCAGCGTTTCGGGAGTAAGAGAGACCCAGTACTTC.

J is TRBJ2-7 and V is TRBV28; D is possibly TRBD2 (6 bases). Germline assignment: CDR1 MDHEN and CDR2 SYDVKM. V was cut by 8 bases and J by 2 bases, with 16 bases left in between. The CDR3 extends over 14 amino acids. The CDR3 reads CASRMGGTTYEQYF. In DNA, the CDR3 is TGTGCCAGCCGGATGGGAGGTACTACCTACGAGCAGTACTTC.

V is TRBV9 and J is TRBJ2-1; 9 bases are shared with TRBD1. CDR3 size: 15 residues. Trimming removed 4 bases from V and 7 bases from J; junction bases left unmatched: 9. CDR1 is SGDLS and CDR2 is YYNGEE in the germline V gene. The CDR3 nucleotides read TGTGCCAGCAGCCTGGGACAGGGAATTTCGAATGAGCAGTTCTTC. Translating it yields CASSLGQGISNEQFF.

Only one count was recorded for this clone. In the same sample, other DNA sequences code for this CDR3. This chain uses TRBV20-1 with TRBJ1-2; no clear D gene. Germline assignment: CDR1 DFQATT and CDR2 SNEGSKA (reference sequence). The length of the CDR3 is 12 residues. Trimming pared 3 bases from V and 2 bases from J, leaving 7 bases between. As DNA, the CDR3 is TGCAGTGCTAGTGCACCCAACTATGGCTACACCTTC. Its translation: CSASAPNYGYTF.

V usage is TRBV7-3 and J usage is TRBJ2-3; TRBD1 is a possible D gene (6 bases). The length of the CDR3 is 12 residues. CDR1 SGHTA and CDR2 FQGTGA come from the germline V gene. The V and J ends lost 3 bases and 7 bases respectively, with 8 bases between them. Here the CDR3 reads CASSLDSYTQYF. The CDR3, as DNA: TGTGCCAGCAGCTTGGACAGCTATACGCAGTATTTT.

V usage is TRBV7-8 and J usage is TRBJ1-5, with D perhaps TRBD1 (5 bases). The CDR3 has 15 amino acids. Deletions cut 5 bases from V and 6 bases from J, with 17 bases between. Germline V gives CDR1 SGHVS, CDR2 FQNEAQ. This CDR3 is CASSPLTVDGQPQHF. DNA for the CDR3: TGTGCCAGCAGCCCCTTGACAGTTGACGGTCAGCCCCAGCATTTT.

The chain carries TRBV28 and TRBJ1-2, with D tentatively TRBD1 (5 bases). V lost 6 bases and J 2 bases, leaving 13 bases between the germline ends. The CDR3 loop spans 14 amino acids. Germline V gives CDR1 MDHEN, CDR2 SYDVKM. CDR3 region: CASSLLGANYGYTF. In DNA form, the CDR3 reads TGTGCCAGCAGCCTCCTCGGGGCAAACTATGGCTACACCTTC.

The J gene is TRBJ1-5, the V gene TRBV7-2; D gene unclear. CDR3 length equals 14 residues. Trimming cost V 1 base and J 4 bases, with 8 bases left between them. Germline-derived CDR1 and CDR2 are SGHTA and FQGNSA. The CDR3 sequence: CASSLGRQNQPQHF. CDR3 DNA sequence: TGTGCCAGCAGCTTAGGACGGCAAAATCAGCCCCAGCATTTT.

The chain has TRBV5-6 and TRBJ2-7, with 8 bases lining up with TRBD2. The CDR3 spans 13 residues. Germline V gene lookup returns CDR1 SGHDT and CDR2 YYEEEE. V was pared by 4 bases and J by 4 bases, with 4 bases of the junction left unmatched. The CDR3 loop is CASSGSGSYEQYF. As DNA, the CDR3 is TGTGCCAGCAGCGGGAGCGGGAGTTACGAGCAGTACTTC.

J is TRBJ1-2 and V is TRBV28; TRBD1 matches 8 bases. V dropped 5 bases and J dropped 4; count of bases not matched to a gene: 9. This CDR3 spans 15 amino acids. Per the germline V gene, CDR1 is MDHEN and CDR2 is SYDVKM. The CDR3 is CASSPQDRESYGYTF. The CDR3 DNA reads TGTGCCAGCAGTCCGCAGGACAGGGAGAGCTATGGCTACACCTTC.

This clone was seen a single time. The genes are TRBV27 and TRBJ1-6, with a possible D match to TRBD1 (6 bases). Germline values: CDR1 MNHEY, CDR2 SMNVEV (reference sequence). This CDR3 has 13 residues. Trimming shortened V by 2 bases and J by 13 bases, and 12 bases separated the two germline ends. The DNA for the CDR3 is TGTGCCAGCAGTTTAACAGGGTGGGGGCCCCTCCACTTT. Amino acid sequence: CASSLTGWGPLHF.

V is TRBV5-4 and J is TRBJ1-2; TRBD1 might be the D (6 bases). Looked up from germline, CDR1 is SGHNT and CDR2 is YYREEE (reference sequence). The CDR3 spans 14 residues. Trimming left V 4 bases short and J 10 bases short, with 20 bases between. The CDR3 sequence: CASSLGGPGDDYTF. In nucleotides, the CDR3 is TGTGCCAGCAGCCTGGGGGGGCCCGGGGACGACTACACCTTC.

This clone was counted a single time. The J gene is TRBJ2-5, the V gene TRBV10-3; TRBD2 is a possible D gene (7 bases). V was trimmed by 5 bases and J by 7 bases, leaving 26 bases between them. The CDR3 is 17 residues long. Germline V gene lookup returns CDR1 ENHRY and CDR2 SYGVKD. The CDR3, as DNA: TGTGCCATCAGTTCCTTTTTAGGGACAAGGGGGGGATCGACCCAGTACTTC. This translates into CAISSFLGTRGGSTQYF.

The rearrangement joins TRBV7-2 to TRBJ2-7, with 7 bases matching TRBD2. Germline V gene data show CDR1 as SGHTA and CDR2 as FQGNSA. The junction had 5 bases not matched to a gene; V was cut back by 1 base and J by 2 bases. The length of the CDR3 is 15 residues. The DNA for the CDR3 is TGTGCCAGCAGCTTAGAGGGACTAACAGCCTACGAGCAGTACTTC. It specifies CASSLEGLTAYEQYF.

The chain carries TRBV11-3 and TRBJ2-2, with D possibly being TRBD2 (5 bases). V lost 7 bases to trimming and J lost 4 bases, with 10 bases between them. CDR1 and CDR2 (germline): SGHNT, YENEEA. This CDR3 is built from 13 residues. CDR3 sequence: CASKLRGTGELFF. CDR3 bases: TGTGCCAGCAAGCTTCGGGGCACCGGGGAGCTGTTTTTT.

This chain joins TRBV29-1 and TRBJ1-1; no clear D gene. Germline values: CDR1 SQVTM, CDR2 ANQGSEA. V lost 7 bases and J 1 base, leaving 10 bases between the germline ends. The length of the CDR3 is 12 residues. The CDR3 reads CSAGRTNTEAFF. CDR3 bases: TGCAGCGCCGGAAGAACGAACACTGAAGCTTTCTTT.

The chain has TRBV11-3 and TRBJ2-1; D unresolved. This CDR3 region has 14 residues. The germline gives CDR1 SGHNT, CDR2 YENEEA. V was clipped by 4 bases and J by 0 bases, with 7 bases between them. The DNA of the CDR3 is TGTGCCAGCAGCTACACAAGCTCCTACAATGAGCAGTTCTTC. Protein product: CASSYTSSYNEQFF.

This sequence joins TRBV4-3 and TRBJ2-7; tentatively, D is TRBD1 or TRBD2 (6 bases each). V lost 1 base and J 7 bases, leaving 20 bases between the germline ends. This CDR3 region has 16 residues. Germline-derived CDR1 and CDR2 are LGHNA and YSLEER. This chain's CDR3 is CASSQAGAAGVGEQYF. CDR3 coding DNA: TGCGCCAGCAGCCAAGCGGGGGCCGCGGGCGTGGGGGAGCAGTACTTC.

The genes are TRBV12-5 and TRBJ1-3; D is ambiguous. This CDR3 has 17 residues. V lost 0 bases and J lost 0, with 12 bases in between. The germline V gene encodes CDR1 LGHNT and CDR2 FRNRAP. The CDR3 bases are TGTGCTAGTGGTTTGGTACAAGGACCGTTCTCTGGAAACACCATATATTTT. Translation: CASGLVQGPFSGNTIYF.

This chain uses TRBV5-5 with TRBJ2-3; D is perhaps TRBD2 (5 bases). This CDR3 contains 14 residues. Germline CDR1 reads SGHKS; CDR2 reads YYEKEE (reference sequence). V was clipped by 0 bases and J by 3 bases, with 8 bases between them. CDR3 in amino acids: CASSLESGTDTQYF. The CDR3 nucleotides are TGTGCCAGCAGCTTGGAATCGGGGACAGATACGCAGTATTTT.

The chain has TRBV4-2 and TRBJ2-7; D is possibly TRBD2 (7 bases). The CDR3 loop spans 14 amino acids. Trimming pared 1 base from V and 2 bases from J, leaving 9 bases between. Germline CDR1 LGHNA, CDR2 YNFKEQ. CDR3 DNA: TGTGCCAGCAGCCAAGGGGAGGGGGCCTACGAGCAGTACTTC. Protein sequence: CASSQGEGAYEQYF.

The rearrangement links TRBV15 to TRBJ2-5, with D uncertain. The germline V gene has CDR1 LNHNV and CDR2 YYDKDF (reference sequence). CDR3 size: 12 residues. V lost 0 bases and J lost 5, with 4 bases in between. The CDR3 is CATSRDWETQYF. The DNA of the CDR3 is TGTGCCACCAGCAGAGATTGGGAGACCCAGTACTTC.

This chain links TRBV7-8 with TRBJ2-3; 9 positions match TRBD1. This CDR3 has 15 amino acids. Trimming removed 6 bases from V and 1 base from J; junction bases left unmatched: 5. Germline lookup yields CDR1 SGHVS and CDR2 FQNEAQ. This CDR3 is CASRIRDRGTDTQYF. CDR3 nucleotides: TGTGCCAGCAGGATCCGGGACAGGGGCACAGATACGCAGTATTTT. Full variable domain (missing parts from reference TRBV7-8 and TRBJ2-3): GAGVSQSPRYKVAKRGQDVALRCDPISGHVSLFWYQQALGQGPEFLTYFQNEAQLDKSGLPSDRFFAERPEGSVSTLKIQRTQQEDSAVYLCASRIRDRGTDTQYFGPGTRLTVL.

The chain is built from TRBV5-1 and TRBJ1-3; D remains ambiguous. Trimming pared 0 bases from V and 2 bases from J, leaving 15 bases between. CDR1 SGHRS and CDR2 YFSETQ come from the germline V gene. The CDR3 is made up of 17 amino acids. The CDR3 spells CASSLGGGRLPGNTIYF. The CDR3 DNA is TGCGCCAGCAGCTTGGGGGGAGGACGTCTTCCTGGAAACACCATATATTTT.

The CDR3 DNA reads as TGCGCCAGCAGCTCCTCGGGACTAGCGGGAGTAAACACCGGGGAGCTGTTTTTT. As protein: CASSSSGLAGVNTGELFF. This chain uses TRBV5-1 with TRBJ2-2; 14 nucleotides align to TRBD2. CDR3 size: 18 residues. V trimming: 3 bases; J trimming: 2 bases; junction bases outside the gene matches: 6. Germline V gives CDR1 SGHRS, CDR2 YFSETQ.

This chain uses TRBV5-1 with TRBJ1-5; D remains unclear. Germline V gene lookup returns CDR1 SGHRS and CDR2 YFSETQ. V lost 1 base and J 9 bases, leaving 11 bases between the germline ends. The CDR3 covers 13 residues. The chain's CDR3 is CASSLRGMGPQHF. DNA of the CDR3: TGCGCCAGCAGCTTGCGCGGAATGGGGCCCCAGCATTTT.